The 22 T cell receptor beta chains in this list originate from one sample, sequenced in a study of CD8+ T cells in alopecia areata. cDNA reverse transcribed from extracted RNA served as the sequencing template. Sequencing was performed with immunoSEQ multiplex PCR; in TCRdb, only in-frame clones are kept and a portion is missing. The table records around 100,000 clones, around 50% of them present only once. Specimen: CD4+ T cells sorted from blood. All receptors come from a human donor in good health.

V and J are TRBV30 and TRBJ2-5; D gene unclear. The CDR3 extends over 11 amino acids. With 1 base removed from V and 4 bases from J, the gap between germline ends came to 4 bases. Germline V gene lookup returns CDR1 GTSNPN and CDR2 SVGIG (reference sequence). In DNA, the CDR3 is TGTGCCTGGAGTGGTGGAGAGACCCAGTACTTC. Its protein product is CAWSGGETQYF. The variable domain in full, completed from reference TRBV30 and TRBJ2-5, reads SQTIHQWPATLVQPVGSPLSLECTVEGTSNPNLYWYRQAAGRGLQLLFYSVGIGQISSEVPQNLSASRPQDRQFILSSKKLLLSDSGFYLCAWSGGETQYFGPGTRLLVL.

This chain connects TRBV6-1 to TRBJ2-7; maybe TRBD2 (7 bases). The CDR3 is made up of 15 amino acids. CDR1 and CDR2 from the germline V gene are MNHNS and SASEGT. V gave up 4 bases and J gave up 3 bases, with 16 bases separating them. The CDR3 sequence: CASSALGRGDYEQYF. The CDR3, as DNA: TGTGCCAGCAGTGCCCTTGGGAGGGGGGACTACGAGCAGTACTTC.

CDR3 region: CSIPGGTPYNEQFF. As DNA, the CDR3 is TGCAGCATCCCAGGGGGGACCCCCTACAATGAGCAGTTCTTC. The V and J genes are TRBV29-1 and TRBJ2-1, with D perhaps TRBD1 (7 bases). This CDR3 has 14 residues. Germline V CDR1 and CDR2: SQVTM, ANQGSEA. V was clipped by 8 bases and J by 2 bases, with 16 bases between them.

CDR3: CASRTDTGANVLTF. CDR3 bases: TGTGCCAGCAGGACAGACACTGGGGCCAACGTCCTGACTTTC. The chain recombines TRBV5-4 with TRBJ2-6; weak D call: TRBD1 (5 bases). This CDR3 has 14 amino acids. V was shortened by 5 bases and J by 2 bases, with 8 bases between the two germline ends. Germline V lookup: CDR1 SGHNT, CDR2 YYREEE (reference sequence). The entire variable domain, with the rest obtained from reference TRBV5-4 and TRBJ2-6, is as follows: ETGVTQSPTHLIKTRGQQVTLRCSSQSGHNTVSWYQQALGQGPQFIFQYYREEENGRGNFPPRFSGLQFPNYSSELNVNALELDDSALYLCASRTDTGANVLTFGAGSRLTVL.

The J gene is TRBJ1-1, the V gene TRBV29-1; D is possibly TRBD1 (5 bases). The germline V gene has CDR1 SQVTM and CDR2 ANQGSEA. V shed 4 bases and J shed 1 base, with 13 bases lying between them. The CDR3 is 14 amino acids. CDR3 sequence reads: CSVGTLQENTEAFF. In DNA form, the CDR3 reads TGCAGCGTTGGGACTCTACAGGAGAACACTGAAGCTTTCTTT.

The J gene is TRBJ2-2, the V gene TRBV29-1; 8 bases map to TRBD1. CDR1 SQVTM and CDR2 ANQGSEA come from the germline V gene. This CDR3 comprises 15 residues. Trimming removed 3 bases from V and 1 base from J; junction bases left unmatched: 4. CDR3 coding DNA: TGCAGCGTTGAGTTCGGGACAGGGAACACCGGGGAGCTGTTTTTT. This encodes CSVEFGTGNTGELFF.

V and J are TRBV9 and TRBJ2-3; TRBD2 aligns across 7 bases. V trimming: 5 bases; J trimming: 1 base; junction bases outside the gene matches: 4. CDR1 SGDLS and CDR2 YYNGEE come from the germline V gene. The CDR3 sequence is 14 residues long. The CDR3 DNA reads TGTGCCAGCAGTCCGAGCGGGGGCACAGATACGCAGTATTTT. Protein sequence: CASSPSGGTDTQYF.

This clone has only a few counts. This chain joins TRBV7-2 and TRBJ2-7; D is perhaps TRBD1 (6 bases). The V gene lost 5 bases and the J gene lost 3 bases, with 11 bases spanning the gap. The germline gives CDR1 SGHTA, CDR2 FQGNSA. The CDR3 contains 13 residues. CDR3: CASSPPTGYEQYF. The CDR3 nucleotides read TGTGCCAGCAGCCCTCCGACAGGCTACGAGCAGTACTTC. Full variable domain (missing parts from reference TRBV7-2 and TRBJ2-7): GAGVSQSPSNKVTEKGKDVELRCDPISGHTALYWYRQSLGQGLEFLIYFQGNSAPDKSGLPSDRFSAERTGGSVSTLTIQRTQQEDSAVYLCASSPPTGYEQYFGPGTRLTVT.

CDR3 sequence (DNA): TGTGCCTGGAGTGGCGTTGGGGGGAGATATACGCAGTATTTT. Translating gives CAWSGVGGRYTQYF. V and J are TRBV30 and TRBJ2-3, with D perhaps TRBD2 (6 bases). Germline assignment: CDR1 GTSNPN and CDR2 SVGIG (reference sequence). This CDR3 spans 14 amino acids. The V end lost 1 base, the J end lost 7 bases, and 15 bases lay between the germline ends. The full variable domain, with the rest looked up from reference TRBV30 and TRBJ2-3, is SQTIHQWPATLVQPVGSPLSLECTVEGTSNPNLYWYRQAAGRGLQLLFYSVGIGQISSEVPQNLSASRPQDRQFILSSKKLLLSDSGFYLCAWSGVGGRYTQYFGPGTRLTVL.

The rearrangement links TRBV6-4 to TRBJ1-2; D is perhaps TRBD1 (5 bases). V was trimmed by 10 bases and J by 2 bases, leaving 17 bases between them. Germline V gene data show CDR1 as MRHNA and CDR2 as SNTAGT. The CDR3 contains 14 residues. Here the CDR3 reads CATVPRQHNYGYTF. DNA of the CDR3: TGTGCCACCGTTCCTAGACAGCACAACTATGGCTACACCTTC.

This chain links TRBV25-1 with TRBJ2-7; unclear D gene. This CDR3 is 13 amino acids long. Germline lookup yields CDR1 MGHDK and CDR2 SYGVNS. V lost 6 bases, J lost 2 bases, and 11 bases lay in between. The CDR3 protein is CASRGGNPYEQYF. The CDR3 coding sequence is TGTGCCAGCAGGGGCGGAAACCCCTACGAGCAGTACTTC.

This chain uses TRBV6-6 with TRBJ1-2; TRBD1 matches at 9 bases. CDR1 and CDR2 (germline): MNHNY, SVGAGI (reference sequence). J lost 4 bases, V lost 6 bases, and 3 bases had no gene match. This CDR3 region has 13 residues. Here the CDR3 DNA reads TGTGCCAGCAGCCCGACAGGGGGCTATGGCTACACCTTC. It specifies CASSPTGGYGYTF.

The CDR3 DNA follows: TGTGCCAGCACCGCGGACAGGGGGCCTAATTCACCCCTCCACTTT. This sequence encodes CASTADRGPNSPLHF. The chain is built from TRBV7-2 and TRBJ1-6; the match to TRBD1 covers 11 bases. The CDR3 runs 15 residues. Germline lookup yields CDR1 SGHTA and CDR2 FQGNSA. V lost 7 bases and J lost 6; bases outside the gene matches: 5.

The chain uses TRBV23-1 and TRBJ2-5, with D possibly being TRBD1 (6 bases). TRBV23-1 is an ORF, with its function uncertain. Trimming stripped 0 bases from V and 2 bases from J, with 13 bases between. The CDR3 length is 16 residues. The CDR3 is CASSQSRRDIQETQYF. The CDR3 DNA reads TGCGCCAGCAGTCAATCGCGCCGGGACATTCAAGAGACCCAGTACTTC.

V is TRBV15 and J is TRBJ1-1; D might be TRBD1 (5 bases). This CDR3 has 15 amino acids. Trimming took off 3 bases at V and 3 bases at J, with 14 bases between the two ends. CDR1 and CDR2 from the germline V gene are LNHNV and YYDKDF (reference sequence). CDR3 in amino acids: CATSRATRADTEAFF. In nucleotides, the CDR3 is TGTGCCACCAGCAGGGCAACCAGGGCTGACACTGAAGCTTTCTTT.

The chain joins TRBV4-1 to TRBJ1-5; D ambiguous. The CDR3 is made up of 15 amino acids. V shed 8 bases and J shed 0 bases, with 14 bases lying between them. Germline CDR1 reads MGHRA; CDR2 reads YSYEKL. The CDR3 protein is CASLDRPTSNQPQHF. The CDR3 bases are TGCGCCAGCCTCGACCGTCCCACTAGCAATCAGCCCCAGCATTTT.

V gene TRBV23-1 combines with J gene TRBJ1-5; D uncertain. TRBV23-1 is placed among ORFs of uncertain function. The CDR3 sequence is 15 residues long. With 0 bases removed from V and 5 bases from J, the gap between germline ends came to 11 bases. CDR3: CASSQSITDDQPQHF. In DNA form, the CDR3 reads TGCGCCAGCAGTCAATCGATTACAGACGATCAGCCCCAGCATTTT.

This clone was seen once. This chain joins TRBV25-1 and TRBJ2-5, with a possible D match to TRBD1 (5 bases). The V and J ends lost 5 bases and 5 bases respectively, with 18 bases between them. Per germline, CDR1 MGHDK and CDR2 SYGVNS. The CDR3 extends over 15 amino acids. This CDR3 reads CASSRMAGYIETQYF. In DNA, the CDR3 is TGTGCCAGCAGTCGAATGGCAGGGTATATTGAGACCCAGTACTTC.

This clone is termed medium-sized. The chain links TRBV5-4 to TRBJ1-6; 11 positions match TRBD1. The CDR3 length is 14 residues. The V segment lost 6 bases and the J segment 9 bases; nucleotides outside the gene matches: 5. Germline V gives CDR1 SGHNT, CDR2 YYREEE (reference sequence). For the CDR3, the DNA is TGTGCCAGCACCCGGGGACAGGGGGGTTCACCCCTCCACTTT. It specifies CASTRGQGGSPLHF.

V gene TRBV7-2 combines with J gene TRBJ1-3; 7 bases are shared with TRBD1. Per germline, CDR1 SGHTA and CDR2 FQGNSA. Losses at the gene ends were 3 bases for V and 4 bases for J; bases not matched to a gene: 3. This CDR3 is 14 amino acids long. This CDR3 reads CASSFGGQGNTIYF. CDR3 sequence (DNA): TGTGCCAGCAGCTTTGGGGGACAGGGAAACACCATATATTTT.

J is TRBJ2-3 and V is TRBV29-1; the D gene is possibly TRBD1 (6 bases). V shed 5 bases and J shed 5 bases, with 11 bases lying between them. The CDR3 totals 12 residues. Germline lookup yields CDR1 SQVTM and CDR2 ANQGSEA. In nucleotides, the CDR3 is TGCAGCGTTAGAGGGGGACAAGATACGCAGTATTTT. This encodes CSVRGGQDTQYF.

Comment on this clone: Different DNA sequences within this sample yield the same CDR3. The chain employs TRBV7-2 and TRBJ1-2; TRBD1 agrees at 9 bases. The CDR3 totals 14 residues. CDR1 SGHTA and CDR2 FQGNSA come from the germline V gene. The ends lost 5 bases at V and 5 bases at J; junction bases unmatched: 6. For the CDR3, the DNA is TGTGCCAGCAGCCCGGGACAGGGTGCTTATGGCTACACCTTC. Translating it yields CASSPGQGAYGYTF. The full variable domain, its missing parts supplied by reference TRBV7-2 and TRBJ1-2, is GAGVSQSPSNKVTEKGKDVELRCDPISGHTALYWYRQSLGQGLEFLIYFQGNSAPDKSGLPSDRFSAERTGGSVSTLTIQRTQQEDSAVYLCASSPGQGAYGYTFGSGTRLTVV.